This entry is about one T cell receptor beta chain. Its antigen remains unidentified. After autologous stem cell transplantation all patients relapsed, and prior brentuximab vedotin exposure differed between cohorts. These data come from a study of PD-1 blockade in classical Hodgkin lymphoma. The study, taken as a whole, reports: Newly diagnosed patients had baseline TCR diversity that was reportedly lower than that of healthy donors.

With 4 bases clipped from V and 8 bases from J, the junction kept 8 bases outside the gene matches. CDR1 and CDR2 from the germline V gene are MNHEY and SVGAGI. CDR3 length: 15 amino acids. TCRdb's table, derived via immunoSEQ multiplex PCR, lists solely in-frame clones and lacks some. Of 100,000 or so clones listed, around 89% are singletons. This chain links TRBV6-5 with TRBJ1-4; 9 bases line up with TRBD1. This TCR came from a human donor with classical Hodgkin lymphoma. This specimen consisted of peripheral blood mononuclear cells (PBMCs), obtained before the second cycle of nivolumab. The CDR3 DNA follows: TGTGCCAGCAGTTCCCCGACAGGGGGTGGAGAAAAACTGTTTTTT. This sequence encodes CASSSPTGGGEKLFF.